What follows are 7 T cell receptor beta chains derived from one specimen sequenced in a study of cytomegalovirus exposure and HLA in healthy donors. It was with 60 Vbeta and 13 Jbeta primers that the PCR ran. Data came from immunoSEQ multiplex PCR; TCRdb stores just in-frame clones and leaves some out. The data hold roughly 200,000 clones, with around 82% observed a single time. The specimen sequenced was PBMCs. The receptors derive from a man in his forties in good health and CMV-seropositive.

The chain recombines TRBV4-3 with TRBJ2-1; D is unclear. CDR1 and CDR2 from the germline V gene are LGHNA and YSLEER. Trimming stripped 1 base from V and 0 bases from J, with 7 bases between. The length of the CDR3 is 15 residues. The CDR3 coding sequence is TGCGCCAGCAGCCAAGGCAGAAGCTCCTACAATGAGCAGTTCTTC. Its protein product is CASSQGRSSYNEQFF.

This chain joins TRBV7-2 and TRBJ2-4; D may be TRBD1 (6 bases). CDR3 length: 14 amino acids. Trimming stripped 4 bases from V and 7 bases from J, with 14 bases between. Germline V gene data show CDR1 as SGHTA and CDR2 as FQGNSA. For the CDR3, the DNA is TGTGCCAGCAGCTCTACCGGGACATCTAACATTCAGTACTTC. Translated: CASSSTGTSNIQYF.

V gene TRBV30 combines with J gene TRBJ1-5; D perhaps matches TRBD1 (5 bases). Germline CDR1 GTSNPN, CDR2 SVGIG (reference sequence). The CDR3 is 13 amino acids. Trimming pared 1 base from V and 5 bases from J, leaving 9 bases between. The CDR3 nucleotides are TGTGCCTGGAGTGCAGGGTCGGATCAGCCCCAGCATTTT. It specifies CAWSAGSDQPQHF.

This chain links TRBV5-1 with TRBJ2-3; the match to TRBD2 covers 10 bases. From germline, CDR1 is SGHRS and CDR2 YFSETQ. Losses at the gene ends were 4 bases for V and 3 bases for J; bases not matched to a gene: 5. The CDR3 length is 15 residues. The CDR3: CASSPLAGTTDTQYF. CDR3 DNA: TGCGCCAGCAGCCCACTAGCGGGAACGACAGATACGCAGTATTTT.

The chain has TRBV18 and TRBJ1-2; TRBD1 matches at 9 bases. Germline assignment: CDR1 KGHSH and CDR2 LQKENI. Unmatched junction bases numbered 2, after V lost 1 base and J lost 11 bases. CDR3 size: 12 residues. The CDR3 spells CASSPLGQGYTF. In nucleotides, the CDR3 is TGTGCCAGCTCACCACTGGGACAGGGTTACACCTTC.

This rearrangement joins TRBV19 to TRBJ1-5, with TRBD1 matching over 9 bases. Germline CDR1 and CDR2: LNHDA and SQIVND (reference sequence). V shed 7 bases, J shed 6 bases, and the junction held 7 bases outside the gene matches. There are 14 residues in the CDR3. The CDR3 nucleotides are TGTGCCAGTACAATACAGGGGGCTGGTCAGCCCCAGCATTTT. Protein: CASTIQGAGQPQHF.

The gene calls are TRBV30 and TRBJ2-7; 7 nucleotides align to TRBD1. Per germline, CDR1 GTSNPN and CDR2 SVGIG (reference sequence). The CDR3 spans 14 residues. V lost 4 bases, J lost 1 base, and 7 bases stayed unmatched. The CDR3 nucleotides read TGTGCCTGGACGTCAGGGGGAAGGTCCTACGAGCAGTACTTC. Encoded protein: CAWTSGGRSYEQYF.